The 15 T cell receptor beta chains in this list originate from one sample, sequenced in a study of cytomegalovirus exposure and HLA in healthy donors. Clones were read by immunoSEQ multiplex PCR, and TCRdb kept only the in-frame ones, dropping some. Of about 240,000 clones listed, about 86% are singletons. The sample was PBMCs. These receptors were taken from a woman aged 25 to 45 in good health and CMV-seropositive.

The rearrangement links TRBV28 to TRBJ2-7, with 11 bases fitting TRBD2. The CDR3 is made up of 13 amino acids. After removal of 9 bases from V and 1 base from J, the junction contained 2 bases not matched to a gene. Germline-derived CDR1 and CDR2 are MDHEN and SYDVKM. The CDR3 bases are TGTGCCAGTGGACTAGCGGGTTCCTACGAGCAGTACTTC. Translation gives CASGLAGSYEQYF.

This clone was counted a few times. The chain links TRBV30 to TRBJ1-5; D gene unclear. This CDR3 contains 15 residues. The V gene lost 4 bases and the J gene lost 2 bases, with 15 bases spanning the gap. Germline CDR1 reads GTSNPN; CDR2 reads SVGIG (reference sequence). DNA of the CDR3: TGTGCCTGGAAAACGCGGGAGTGGGGCAATCAGCCCCAGCATTTT. This sequence encodes CAWKTREWGNQPQHF.

This clone was seen only once. The chain recombines TRBV5-1 with TRBJ2-7; TRBD2 matches at 7 bases. CDR3 size: 14 residues. The germline CDR1 and CDR2 sequences are SGHRS and YFSETQ. V lost 2 bases to trimming and J lost 6 bases; unmatched junction nucleotides: 8. CDR3 region: CASSFQPRESEQYF. The CDR3 DNA reads as TGCGCCAGCAGCTTCCAGCCGCGGGAGAGCGAGCAGTACTTC.

The CDR3, as DNA: TGTGCCAGCAGTGCTCAACTAGTTCCCTCCTACAATGAGCAGTTCTTC. Translating it yields CASSAQLVPSYNEQFF. The chain joins TRBV25-1 to TRBJ2-1, with D possibly matching TRBD2 (5 bases). Germline lookup yields CDR1 MGHDK and CDR2 SYGVNS. The ends were cut back, 4 bases at V and 0 bases at J, with 13 bases in the middle. This CDR3 is built from 16 residues.

The chain combines TRBV19 with TRBJ2-1, with D possibly TRBD1 on 8 matching bases. Trimming cost V 5 bases and J 0 bases, with 11 bases left between them. Germline V CDR1 and CDR2: LNHDA, SQIVND (reference sequence). The CDR3 runs to 15 residues. The CDR3 nucleotides are TGTGCCAGTAGTTACAGGGGGGGCTCCTACAATGAGCAGTTCTTC. Protein product: CASSYRGGSYNEQFF.

The CDR3 here is CASSLEGGPYTQYF. The CDR3 coding sequence is TGTGCCAGCAGCTTGGAGGGAGGGCCATATACGCAGTATTTT. The V gene is TRBV7-3, the J gene TRBJ2-3, with 7 bases matching TRBD2. This CDR3 has 14 residues. CDR1 and CDR2 from the germline V gene are SGHTA and FQGTGA. The V gene end was trimmed by 3 bases and the J gene end by 7 bases; junction bases not matched to a gene: 7.

V gene TRBV6-5 combines with J gene TRBJ2-1, with D possibly matching TRBD2 (5 bases). There are 14 residues in the CDR3. Trimming took 11 bases from V and 0 from J, leaving 14 bases between them. Germline V CDR1 and CDR2: MNHEY, SVGAGI. The CDR3, as DNA: TGTGCCGCGGGCGGGCTGGGCTCCTACAATGAGCAGTTCTTC. Amino acid sequence: CAAGGLGSYNEQFF.

In this sample, this clone turned up once. This rearrangement joins TRBV7-9 to TRBJ2-7; 8 nucleotides line up with TRBD1. Trimming took 6 bases from V and 5 from J; bases not matched to a gene: 6. The CDR3 has 13 residues. Germline CDR1 and CDR2: SEHNR and FQNEAQ (reference sequence). CDR3 in DNA: TGTGCCAGCAGTTCAGGACAGGGCCACGAGCAGTACTTC. Its protein product is CASSSGQGHEQYF.

Here the CDR3 DNA reads TGTGCCAGCAGCTCGGGACAGTTAAATGAAAAACTGTTTTTT. It yields the protein CASSSGQLNEKLFF. The V gene is TRBV5-4, the J gene TRBJ1-4, with 7 positions matching TRBD1. Per germline, CDR1 SGHNT and CDR2 YYREEE (reference sequence). With 3 bases clipped from V and 5 bases from J, the junction kept 4 bases outside the gene matches. The CDR3 runs to 14 residues.

The chain uses TRBV29-1 and TRBJ1-1; 7 nucleotides agree with TRBD1. The V segment lost 7 bases and the J segment 5 bases; nucleotides outside the gene matches: 7. The CDR3 extends over 12 amino acids. Germline-derived CDR1 and CDR2 are SQVTM and ANQGSEA. CDR3 loop: CSAGTVGTEAFF. CDR3 nucleotides: TGCAGCGCGGGGACAGTTGGGACTGAAGCTTTCTTT. Full variable domain (remainder filled in from reference TRBV29-1 and TRBJ1-1): SAVISQKPSRDICQRGTSLTIQCQVDSQVTMMFWYRQQPGQSLTLIATANQGSEATYESGFVIDKFPISRPNLTFSTLTVSNMSPEDSSIYLCSAGTVGTEAFFGQGTRLTVV.

J is TRBJ1-1 and V is TRBV6-5; tentatively, D is TRBD1 (6 bases). CDR1 is MNHEY and CDR2 is SVGAGI in the germline V gene. The CDR3 extends over 14 amino acids. V lost 7 bases and J 5 bases, leaving 17 bases between the germline ends. CDR3 DNA sequence: TGTGCCAGCACCTACGGCGGGGGCCGGACTGAAGCTTTCTTT. Amino acid sequence: CASTYGGGRTEAFF.

The CDR3 loop reads CASSRSLSTDTQYF. In DNA form, the CDR3 reads TGTGCCAGCTCACGTTCATTGAGCACAGATACGCAGTATTTT. The chain has TRBV18 and TRBJ2-3; unclear D gene. This CDR3 has 14 residues. Per the germline V gene, CDR1 is KGHSH and CDR2 is LQKENI. With 4 bases removed from V and 0 bases from J, the gap between germline ends came to 8 bases.

The chain employs TRBV10-1 and TRBJ2-1, with 12 nucleotides matching TRBD2. The CDR3 sequence is 16 residues long. With 5 bases clipped from V and 4 bases from J, the junction kept 6 bases outside the gene matches. Germline V gives CDR1 WNHNN, CDR2 SYGVQD (reference sequence). CDR3 sequence (DNA): TGCGCCAGCAGTCCTACACTAGCGGGAGGATACAATGAGCAGTTCTTC. This gives the protein CASSPTLAGGYNEQFF.

J is TRBJ2-5 and V is TRBV28; TRBD1 agrees at 7 bases. This CDR3 region has 15 residues. CDR1 MDHEN and CDR2 SYDVKM come from the germline V gene. Germline trimming cut 0 bases from V and 5 bases from J; bases unmatched to any gene: 6. The CDR3: CASSLWRGRVETQYF. As DNA, the CDR3 is TGTGCCAGCAGTTTATGGAGGGGGCGCGTGGAGACCCAGTACTTC.

The chain links TRBV11-2 to TRBJ2-7; D gene uncertain. Trimming pared 1 base from V and 3 bases from J, leaving 4 bases between. The germline V gene encodes CDR1 SGHAT and CDR2 FQNNGV. This CDR3 has 12 residues. CDR3 sequence: CASSLGLYEQYF. The CDR3 DNA reads as TGTGCCAGCAGCTTAGGTCTCTACGAGCAGTACTTC.